The present T cell receptor (beta chain) was sequenced within a study of cytomegalovirus exposure and HLA in healthy donors. Study-level points and caveats: Accurate prediction of HLA-A and HLA-B alleles (for most subjects) was reportedly achieved from TCR beta sequences. Earlier findings revealed that most TCR beta V segments proved productive either about 90% or about 30% of the time.

To note about this clone: Its target is not known.

Primers included in the PCR were 60 Vbeta and 13 Jbeta primers. Assay used: immunoSEQ multiplex PCR; TCRdb lists only in-frame clones, some missing. The sample gives 180,000 or so clones, over 65% of which show up once; roughly 1.6% is in the top ten. The CDR3 has 18 amino acids. From germline, CDR1 is SEHNR and CDR2 FQNEAQ (reference sequence). V lost 6 bases and J lost 3; bases outside the gene matches: 16. This sequence was found in a man younger than 35 in good health and CMV-seronegative. The chain recombines TRBV7-9 with TRBJ2-5; 10 bases fit TRBD1. Sequencing used PBMCs. The CDR3 sequence is CASSPVPGTGAVKETQYF. The DNA for the CDR3 is TGTGCCAGCAGTCCTGTTCCGGGGACAGGGGCTGTAAAAGAGACCCAGTACTTC.